Listed here is a single T cell receptor beta chain. The data were taken from a study of blood T cell repertoires in COVID-19. For the study at large: Some COVID-19 samples were acute and others convalescent; all came from the United States, Italy and Spain.

Clones were sequenced by immunoSEQ multiplex PCR, and TCRdb holds only the in-frame ones, with some missing. The sample carries about 260,000 clones, about 87% recorded once. The sequence was obtained from a middle-aged woman who had recovered from COVID-19. The sequenced sample was peripheral blood.

The CDR3 bases are TGTGCCAGCAGCCTCTGGGACACCAGCACAGATACGCAGTATTTT. It encodes CASSLWDTSTDTQYF. The chain recombines TRBV7-9 with TRBJ2-3; a possible D gene is TRBD1 (6 bases). Trimming stripped 5 bases from V and 0 bases from J, with 12 bases between. This CDR3 is 15 amino acids long. Germline V CDR1 and CDR2: SEHNR, FQNEAQ (reference sequence).